The source of this TCR beta chain is a study of blood T cells in healthy people across ages. Study-wide findings and caveats: Significant beta diversity loss was already apparent by age approximately 42, declining roughly linearly. Compared with aged donors, long-lived donors showed fewer expanded clones, suggesting selection. It was held that the diversity estimates obtained from one million T cells were underestimates.

The table lists this clonotype with a few counts. What it recognizes is unknown. A second roughly 7 to 12 cycle PCR used barcoded and J-beta primers. Each CDR3 protein gets one entry after TCRdb re-called the 5' RACE reads with MiXCR. The table lists about 640,000 distinct CDR3 sequences, around two fifths of them singletons. The sequence was obtained from a man aged 80 or over in good health. The sample was blood.

Written as DNA, the CDR3 is TGCGCCAGCAGCCAAGATGCAGCAGGTAGCCAAGAGACCCAGTACTTC. It yields the protein CASSQDAAGSQETQYF. V gene TRBV4-3 combines with J gene TRBJ2-5; D uncertain. V lost 0 bases and J lost 1, with 12 bases in between. Germline CDR1 and CDR2: LGHNA and YSLEER. The CDR3 sequence is 16 residues long.